This TCR beta chain stems from a study of read filtering for tumor transcriptome and immune sequencing. Study context: Patients were 17 to 20 male and around 13 female, mean age 65.9 years, range roughly 45 to 85. DNase treatment preceded whole-transcriptome library preparation.

Germline values: CDR1 SEHNR, CDR2 FQNEAQ (reference sequence). CDR3 length: 14 amino acids. Trimming removed 5 bases from V and 3 bases from J, with 11 bases in between. This clonotype appeared many times. The antigen is not known. Findings and caveats of the study: In IR-seq, single-read clonotypes were approximately 79% of clonotypes but around 3.5% of reads.

This library used approximately 0.4 ug RNA and molecular barcoded adaptors spanning alpha/delta and beta/gamma chains. One entry per CDR3 protein results from TCRdb running MiXCR on the reads. The sample contains around 140,000 distinct CDR3 sequences, about 13% of which appear only once. This chain uses TRBV7-9 with TRBJ2-1; TRBD2 is a possible D gene (5 bases). Sequencing was performed on a population of CD138-negative cells sorted from bone marrow. The clonotype comes from a donor at least 40 years old with multiple myeloma. CDR3 nucleotides: TGTGCCAGCAGCCGCGGCGGAGGCTACAATGAGCAGTTCTTC. Protein: CASSRGGGYNEQFF.